The 8 T cell receptor beta chains below all came from one sample that was sequenced in a study of long-term antiretroviral therapy in people with HIV (dated by TCRdb to about 2022). The immunoSEQ hsTCRB v3.0 assay was used at survey level resolution for TRB variable region sequencing. This is the immuneACCESS table as TCRdb keeps it, with only in-frame sequences that have V and J called. A part of the clones is gone; compared with another copy, unresolved V genes explain less than half, and the rest is unexplained. The sample includes 18,000 or so clones, with 90% to 95% observed a single time. 8.5% to 10% of the sample rests with the top ten. Sample: unsorted PBMCs, taken 3 years after starting antiretroviral therapy. Source of these receptors: a man aged 50-60 years with HIV.

This clone has just a few counts. The chain has TRBV19 and TRBJ2-1; no definite D call. The germline V gene has CDR1 LNHDA and CDR2 SQIVND (reference sequence). Trimming left V 8 bases short and J 8 bases short, with 10 bases between. This CDR3 spans 11 amino acids. In DNA, the CDR3 is TGTGCCAGTCAGGAGAGCGATGAGCAGTTCTTC. Encoded protein: CASQESDEQFF. The whole variable domain, remainder taken from reference TRBV19 and TRBJ2-1, is DGGITQSPKYLFRKEGQNVTLSCEQNLNHDAMYWYRQDPGQGLRLIYYSQIVNDFQKGDIAEGYSVSREKKESFPLTVTSAQKNPTAFYLCASQESDEQFFGPGTRLTVL.

CDR3 loop: CASSEKGYNEQFF. In DNA, the CDR3 is TGTGCCAGCAGTGAAAAGGGGTACAATGAGCAGTTCTTC. The chain joins TRBV6-1 to TRBJ2-1; a weak D match, TRBD1 (5 bases). The germline V gene has CDR1 MNHNS and CDR2 SASEGT. The CDR3 totals 13 residues. The germline V and J ends were trimmed by 2 bases and 4 bases, with 6 bases remaining between them.

The rearrangement links TRBV7-6 to TRBJ2-7; TRBD2 matches 7 bases. Germline lookup yields CDR1 SGHVS and CDR2 FNYEAQ. The junction had 8 bases not matched to a gene; V was cut back by 4 bases and J by 5 bases. The CDR3 length is 14 residues. The CDR3 DNA is TGTGCCAGCAGCTCGGGACTACCAACTGACGAGCAGTACTTC. Encoded protein: CASSSGLPTDEQYF.

This rearrangement joins TRBV29-1 to TRBJ1-2; a weak D match, TRBD1 (6 bases). The CDR3 has 13 amino acids. Germline-derived CDR1 and CDR2 are SQVTM and ANQGSEA. V was shortened by 6 bases and J by 5 bases, with 16 bases between the two germline ends. The CDR3 DNA sequence: TGCAGCGTGAACACAGGGATCCGGTATGGCTACACCTTC. It yields the protein CSVNTGIRYGYTF.

CDR3 residues: CASSELLWSLYF. As DNA, the CDR3 is TGTGCCAGCAGTGAACTCTTATGGAGCCTGTACTTC. The chain carries TRBV6-1 and TRBJ2-7; unclear D gene. CDR3 length: 12 amino acids. The germline CDR1 and CDR2 sequences are MNHNS and SASEGT. V gave up 2 bases and J gave up 12 bases, with 14 bases separating them.

This rearrangement joins TRBV29-1 to TRBJ1-5; 8 bases map to TRBD1. Germline values: CDR1 SQVTM, CDR2 ANQGSEA. V lost 6 bases and J lost 0; bases outside the gene matches: 7. The CDR3 is made up of 15 amino acids. For the CDR3, the DNA is TGCAGCGTGGGCCTACAGGGGGATAGCAATCAGCCCCAGCATTTT. Its translation is CSVGLQGDSNQPQHF.

V gene TRBV6-5 combines with J gene TRBJ2-1, with D perhaps TRBD1 (6 bases). CDR3 length: 15 amino acids. Looked up from germline, CDR1 is MNHEY and CDR2 is SVGAGI. With 1 base removed from V and 8 bases from J, the gap between germline ends came to 15 bases. Written as DNA, the CDR3 is TGTGCCAGCAGTTACTTTGGACAGTCCCAAGATGAGCAGTTCTTC. Translated: CASSYFGQSQDEQFF.

This clone showed up just once. The J gene is TRBJ1-6, the V gene TRBV30; TRBD1 is a possible D gene (6 bases). V gave up 1 base and J gave up 4 bases, with 8 bases separating them. The CDR3 has 14 amino acids. Germline CDR1 GTSNPN, CDR2 SVGIG (reference sequence). The CDR3 here is CAWSGDKYNSPLHF. The CDR3 nucleotides read TGTGCCTGGAGTGGGGACAAATATAATTCACCCCTCCACTTT.